A selection of T cell receptor beta chains follows, all from one sample in a study of T and B cells in COVID-19 patients. TCRdb re-called the multiplex PCR reads through MiXCR, storing one row per CDR3 protein. The table includes approximately 10,000 distinct CDR3 sequences, approximately 31% detected once. Sequences were obtained from blood. Every receptor here comes from a human donor who had recovered from COVID-19. Both conserved end residues are part of each CDR3. D genes are given only for firm matches. Where a row states a size, it is once, few, many or the class of an expanded clone; other rows omit it.

TRBD2	few	TRBV6-5	TRBJ2-7	TGTGCCGCAGCCCGGGGGGGAGGTTACGAGCAGTACTTC	CAAARGGGYEQYF
TRBD2	.	TRBV20-1	TRBJ2-1	TGCAGTGTTCCCTATGGGGGAGGGAACAATGAGCAGTTCTTC	CSVPYGGGNNEQFF
TRBD2	.	TRBV27	TRBJ2-3	TGTGCCAGCAGTGGCCTAGCGGGAGGCGGGGATACGCAGTATTTT	CASSGLAGGGDTQYF
TRBD2	.	TRBV4-3	TRBJ2-7	TGTGCCAGCAGCCAAGATCGGGGGGATCCCTACGAGCAGTACTTC	CASSQDRGDPYEQYF
TRBD2	many	TRBV27	TRBJ2-1	TGTGCCAGCAGTTTAAGTCCGGGAGGATACAATGAGCAGTTCTTC	CASSLSPGGYNEQFF
TRBD1	medium-sized	TRBV19	TRBJ2-1	TGTGCCAGTAGTGCTACAGGGGGGAGGAGTGAGCAGTTCTTC	CASSATGGRSEQFF
TRBD2	.	TRBV6-2/TRBV6-3	TRBJ2-7	TGTGCCAGCAGTTCTACTAGCGGGAGTAAGTACGAGCAGTACTTC	CASSSTSGSKYEQYF
.	.	TRBV20-1	TRBJ2-5	TGCAGTGCTAGAGCTGGCCCGCAAGAGACCCAGTACTTC	CSARAGPQETQYF
.	.	TRBV5-5	TRBJ1-6	TGTGCCAGCAGCTTGTATCAGGGGTCGAATTCACCCCTCCACTTT	CASSLYQGSNSPLHF
.	once	TRBV27	TRBJ1-4	TGTGCCAGCAGTCTATACCAGGGTGGTAATGAAAAACTGTTTTTT	CASSLYQGGNEKLFF
.	few	TRBV4-1	TRBJ2-3	TGCGCCAGCAGCCCTCTCGGCACAGGGTCTCCCTTCTTCACAGATACGCAGTATTTT	CASSPLGTGSPFFTDTQYF
.	few	TRBV7-9	TRBJ2-2	TGTGCCAGCGGGTCCTACTTTTTTGCGGCCACCGGGGAGCTGTTTTTT	CASGSYFFAATGELFF
TRBD1	medium-sized	TRBV6-5	TRBJ1-1	TGTGCCAGCAGGCCGAGACAGGGGGGTAACACTGAAGCTTTCTTT	CASRPRQGGNTEAFF
.	.	TRBV7-2	TRBJ2-2	TGTGCCAGCAGCTTAGTTCCTACCGGGTGGGGCACCGGGGAGCTGTTTTTT	CASSLVPTGWGTGELFF
.	few	TRBV6-2/TRBV6-3	TRBJ1-5	TGTGCCAGCAGTCCCCGACGTGAACAGCCCCAGCATTTT	CASSPRREQPQHF
.	few	TRBV10-3	TRBJ1-6	TGTGCCATCAGCAGCGCTGGGGCTTCACCCCTCCACTTT	CAISSAGASPLHF
.	many	TRBV12-3/TRBV12-4	TRBJ1-1	TGTGCCAGCAGTCTCCCTCCGCAGACAGACGAAGCTTTCTTT	CASSLPPQTDEAFF
.	once	TRBV5-1	TRBJ1-4	TGCGCCAGCAGCTTAACGGGGGCGGATGAAAAACTGTTTTTT	CASSLTGADEKLFF
.	many	TRBV6-5	TRBJ2-1	TGTGCCAGCAGACAGGGCCATGAGCAGTTCTTC	CASRQGHEQFF
.	.	TRBV6-6	TRBJ2-3	TGTGCCTGCCTTGGGAGGTTGGGCACAGATACGCGGTATTTT	CACLGRLGTDTRYF
TRBD1	many	TRBV27	TRBJ1-2	TGTGCCAGCAGTTTGGGACAGGGTAAAGGCTACACCTTC	CASSLGQGKGYTF
TRBD2	.	TRBV11-1	TRBJ2-1	TGTGCCAGCAGCTTCGGGACTACGGGCAGGGAGCAGTTCTTC	CASSFGTTGREQFF
.	few	TRBV5-4	TRBJ2-7	TGTGCCAGCAGCTTGGATCCAGTCTTCTCCTACGAGCAGTACTTC	CASSLDPVFSYEQYF
TRBD1	medium-sized	TRBV6-1	TRBJ2-2	TGTGCCACTTACAGGGACAGGCGGACGACCGGGGAGCTGTTTTTT	CATYRDRRTTGELFF
.	.	TRBV20-1	TRBJ2-1	TGCTGTGCTCCAGGGTGGAACAATGAGCAGTTCTTC	CCAPGWNNEQFF
TRBD2	.	TRBV6-4	TRBJ2-7	TGTGCCAGCAGTCCTTATAGCGGGAGCTACGAGCAGTACTTC	CASSPYSGSYEQYF
TRBD1	.	TRBV6-1	TRBJ1-2	TGTGCCAGCGTGGGGACAGGTCGTGGGAACTATGGCTACACCTTC	CASVGTGRGNYGYTF
.	.	TRBV13	TRBJ1-2	TGTGCCAGCAGCTTACAAGAGGGTTTTAACTATGGCTACACCTTC	CASSLQEGFNYGYTF
TRBD1	many	TRBV27	TRBJ2-1	TGTGCCAGCAGTTTTGACAGGGCTCATGAGCAGTTCTTC	CASSFDRAHEQFF
.	medium-sized	TRBV6-5	TRBJ1-4	TGTGCCAGCAGTTACACCGACAGCGATGAAAAACTGTTTTTT	CASSYTDSDEKLFF
.	medium-sized	TRBV11-3	TRBJ2-6	TGTGCCAGCAGCCCGCGGACGGGAGGGGCCAACGTCCTGACTTTC	CASSPRTGGANVLTF